One and the same sample provided the 31 T cell receptor beta chains below, sequenced in a study of blood T cells in healthy people across ages. Combining a sample-barcoded 5' primer with a J-beta primer mix, a second PCR ran for roughly 7 to 11 cycles. TCRdb called the 5' RACE reads again in MiXCR, with one record for every CDR3 protein. The profile shows 760,000 or so distinct CDR3 sequences, roughly 25% of them singletons. This sample was shared with a second study, whose subject was T cells of mothers and their children.

The sequenced sample consisted of blood. Receptors were obtained from a boy aged 5-17 years in good health.

This chain links TRBV5-5 with TRBJ2-1; D possibly corresponds to TRBD1 (6 bases). The CDR3 is 16 amino acids. Between the trimmed V and J ends, which lost 4 bases and 3 bases, there was a span of 17 bases. Germline lookup yields CDR1 SGHKS and CDR2 YYEKEE (reference sequence). Written as DNA, the CDR3 is TGTGCCAGCAGCCTTCCCGGACAGTTGATCTACAATGAGCAGTTCTTC. It translates to CASSLPGQLIYNEQFF.

This rearrangement joins TRBV28 to TRBJ1-1, with TRBD1 as a possible D gene (6 bases). Deletions cut 4 bases from V and 1 base from J, with 10 bases between. Germline CDR1 MDHEN, CDR2 SYDVKM. The CDR3 contains 14 residues. This CDR3 is CASSSPGQNTEAFF. Here the CDR3 DNA reads TGTGCCAGCAGTTCTCCGGGACAGAACACTGAAGCTTTCTTT.

The V call is TRBV12-3 or TRBV12-4, the J call TRBJ1-2; D is possibly TRBD1 (6 bases). The V end was cut by 6 bases, the J end by 4 bases, with 15 bases between. CDR3 size: 14 residues. CDR3 in DNA: TGTGCCAGCAGCCCAGACAGGAACCTCTATGGCTACACCTTC. Protein: CASSPDRNLYGYTF.

This clonotype was seen a few times. V usage is TRBV10-3 and J usage is TRBJ2-5; 8 nucleotides match TRBD1. This CDR3 is built from 16 residues. CDR1 and CDR2 from the germline V gene are ENHRY and SYGVKD. The CDR3 is CGPSPGQASREETQYF. The CDR3 coding sequence is TGTGGCCCGTCGCCGGGACAGGCCAGCCGAGAAGAGACCCAGTACTTC.

This clonotype was detected only a few times. V and J are TRBV29-1 and TRBJ2-7; tentatively, D is TRBD1 (6 bases). CDR3 length equals 13 residues. CDR1 and CDR2 from the germline V gene are SQVTM and ANQGSEA. V lost 6 bases and J 3 bases, leaving 15 bases between the germline ends. The CDR3: CSVTGPSNYEQYF. The DNA of the CDR3 is TGCAGCGTGACAGGCCCATCCAACTACGAGCAGTACTTC.

This clonotype was counted only a few times. The CDR3 loop is CASSQEAGDYGYTF. CDR3 nucleotides: TGCGCCAGCAGCCAAGAGGCGGGTGATTATGGCTACACCTTC. The chain links TRBV4-3 to TRBJ1-2; D uncertain. CDR1 and CDR2 from the germline V gene are LGHNA and YSLEER. This CDR3 contains 14 residues. Trimming pared 0 bases from V and 5 bases from J, leaving 10 bases between.

In this sample, this clonotype turned up many times. The CDR3 bases are TGTGCCAGCAGTCCCAGGTTGACAGATACGCAGTATTTT. This gives the protein CASSPRLTDTQYF. This sequence joins TRBV28 and TRBJ2-3; D is uncertain. V lost 5 bases and J lost 3, with 9 bases in between. Germline loops: CDR1 MDHEN, CDR2 SYDVKM. The CDR3 has 13 amino acids.

This clonotype was seen a single time. The rearrangement joins TRBV15 to TRBJ1-2, with 8 nucleotides matching TRBD1. The length of the CDR3 is 18 residues. J gave up 2 bases and V 1 base, and 12 bases lay outside the gene matches. Germline CDR1 LNHNV, CDR2 YYDKDF (reference sequence). CDR3 sequence (DNA): TGTGCCACCAGCAGAGGAGAAATAGGGACAGGTCACAACTATGGCTACACCTTC. Protein: CATSRGEIGTGHNYGYTF. Looking up the rest from reference TRBV15 and TRBJ1-2 gives the full variable domain: DAMVIQNPRYQVTQFGKPVTLSCSQTLNHNVMYWYQQKSSQAPKLLFHYYDKDFNNEADTPDNFQSRRPNTSFCFLDIRSPGLGDTAMYLCATSRGEIGTGHNYGYTFGSGTRLTVV.

V gene TRBV28 combines with J gene TRBJ2-7; 7 bases align to TRBD2. The CDR3 totals 15 residues. J was trimmed by 1 base and V by 5 bases; bases with no gene match: 8. In germline, CDR1 is MDHEN, CDR2 SYDVKM. CDR3 in amino acids: CASSPLAEPSYEQYF. The CDR3 coding sequence is TGTGCCAGCAGTCCGCTAGCGGAGCCTTCCTACGAGCAGTACTTC.

This clonotype was recorded a few times. V and J are TRBV4-1 and TRBJ2-5, with 10 bases aligning to TRBD2. V trimming: 4 bases; J trimming: 1 base; junction bases outside the gene matches: 6. This CDR3 has 16 residues. The germline gives CDR1 MGHRA, CDR2 YSYEKL. The CDR3 bases are TGCGCCAGCAGCCTTGGGACTAGCGAGTTCCAAGAGACCCAGTACTTC. This gives the protein CASSLGTSEFQETQYF.

The chain carries TRBV29-1 and TRBJ2-3; D might be TRBD2 (6 bases). V dropped 4 bases and J dropped 1 base, with 12 bases sitting between them. Germline V gene data show CDR1 as SQVTM and CDR2 as ANQGSEA. This CDR3 contains 14 residues. DNA of the CDR3: TGCAGCGTTGTCTGGAGGGAGGGCACAGATACGCAGTATTTT. This encodes CSVVWREGTDTQYF.

This clonotype appeared a single time. V usage is TRBV27 and J usage is TRBJ2-1; TRBD2 is a possible D gene (6 bases). Trimming left V 5 bases short and J 15 bases short, with 20 bases between. This CDR3 region has 13 residues. Germline V CDR1 and CDR2: MNHEY, SMNVEV (reference sequence). CDR3 sequence: CASSVQGRPGWFF. The CDR3 nucleotides read TGTGCCAGCAGTGTTCAAGGGAGGCCGGGGTGGTTCTTC.

This chain uses TRBV5-1 with TRBJ2-1; TRBD1 aligns across 7 bases. This CDR3 spans 15 amino acids. Trimming cost V 0 bases and J 8 bases; bases outside gene matches: 8. Germline values: CDR1 SGHRS, CDR2 YFSETQ. This CDR3 reads CASSLVVGGAYEQFF. In nucleotides, the CDR3 is TGCGCCAGCAGCTTGGTGGTAGGGGGCGCATATGAGCAGTTCTTC. Filled out from reference TRBV5-1 and TRBJ2-1, the complete variable domain reads KAGVTQTPRYLIKTRGQQVTLSCSPISGHRSVSWYQQTPGQGLQFLFEYFSETQRNKGNFPGRFSGRQFSNSRSEMNVSTLELGDSALYLCASSLVVGGAYEQFFGPGTRLTVL.

This clonotype was observed a handful of times. The rearrangement uses TRBV6-7 and TRBJ1-4, with 7 bases aligning to TRBD1. TRBV6-7 counts as an open reading frame of uncertain function. V lost 5 bases to trimming and J lost 3 bases; unmatched junction nucleotides: 18. This CDR3 region has 19 residues. The CDR3 DNA reads as TGTGCCAGCAGTAAACTTCTTTTTAGCCCGGGACAGTCTAATGAAAAACTGTTTTTT. Amino acids: CASSKLLFSPGQSNEKLFF.

About this clonotype itself: At one of its ends the junction is not consistent with the germline gene, which may arise from a read error. V gene TRBV20-1 combines with J gene TRBJ2-1, with D perhaps TRBD2 (6 bases). The CDR3 runs to 15 residues. The germline gives CDR1 DFQATT, CDR2 SNEGSKA (reference sequence). The CDR3 region is CSARERTGDYNEQFF. Here the CDR3 DNA reads TGCAGTGCTAGAGAACGAACGGGAGACTACAATGAGCAATTCTTC.

The rearrangement joins TRBV5-5 to TRBJ2-4; 10 nucleotides align to TRBD2. In germline, CDR1 is SGHKS, CDR2 YYEKEE (reference sequence). This CDR3 region has 17 residues. The J segment lost 1 base and the V segment lost 1 base, leaving 5 bases of the junction unmatched. CDR3 in amino acids: CASSLFASGSAKNIQYF. CDR3 nucleotides: TGTGCCAGCAGCTTGTTTGCTAGCGGGAGTGCCAAAAACATTCAGTACTTC. Drawing the rest from reference TRBV5-5 and TRBJ2-4, the complete variable domain is DAGVTQSPTHLIKTRGQQVTLRCSPISGHKSVSWYQQVLGQGPQFIFQYYEKEERGRGNFPDRFSARQFPNYSSELNVNALLLGDSALYLCASSLFASGSAKNIQYFGAGTRLSVL.

This sequence joins TRBV4-2 and TRBJ1-2; D is ambiguous. Trimming removed 0 bases at V and 8 bases at J, with 16 bases between. CDR1 is LGHNA, CDR2 YNFKEQ, per germline. The CDR3 extends over 15 amino acids. DNA for the CDR3: TGTGCCAGCAGCCAAGAGCCCCGCATCCGCGGAGGCTACACCTTC. As protein: CASSQEPRIRGGYTF.

The genes are TRBV6-5 and TRBJ2-5; the D gene is possibly TRBD2 (6 bases). V lost 0 bases and J 2 bases, leaving 16 bases between the germline ends. Germline V gives CDR1 MNHEY, CDR2 SVGAGI. This CDR3 contains 17 residues. The CDR3 DNA reads as TGTGCCAGCAGTTACTCGTTCCGGGTCGGGGGTCAAGAGACCCAGTACTTC. Translating it yields CASSYSFRVGGQETQYF.

The rearrangement joins TRBV27 to TRBJ1-1; 9 positions match TRBD1. The CDR3 runs 15 residues. In germline, CDR1 is MNHEY, CDR2 SMNVEV (reference sequence). The J segment lost 4 bases and the V segment lost 5 bases, leaving 8 bases of the junction unmatched. In DNA form, the CDR3 reads TGTGCCAGCAGTCACCTACGGGACAGGGTCACTGAAGCTTTCTTT. It codes for CASSHLRDRVTEAFF.

The CDR3: CASSLESFSGANVLTF. Here the CDR3 DNA reads TGTGCCAGCAGCCTTGAAAGTTTCTCTGGGGCCAACGTCCTGACTTTC. The gene calls are TRBV7-3 and TRBJ2-6; unclear D gene. The V gene's germline CDR1 is SGHTA and CDR2 FQGTGA. This CDR3 has 16 amino acids. Trimming shortened V by 5 bases and J by 0 bases, and 11 bases separated the two germline ends.

In its sample, this clonotype was seen a few times. This chain uses TRBV12-3 or TRBV12-4 with TRBJ2-3, with 10 positions matching TRBD2. The CDR3 extends over 15 amino acids. The junction had 5 bases not matched to a gene; V was cut back by 6 bases and J by 2 bases. In nucleotides, the CDR3 is TGTGCCAGCAGAGGGACTAGCGTGACCACAGATACGCAGTATTTT. The encoded protein is CASRGTSVTTDTQYF.

The chain couples TRBV25-1 to TRBJ2-5; D is perhaps TRBD1 (5 bases). The DNA matches TRBJ2-1 better at its end, which makes the J call doubtful. The V gene's germline CDR1 is MGHDK and CDR2 SYGVNS. CDR3 length: 14 residues. Here the CDR3 DNA reads TGTGCCAGCAGTGCTTCAGGGTGGGACAATGAGCAGTTCTTC. Amino acids: CASSASGWDNEQFF.

V gene TRBV6-6 combines with J gene TRBJ1-2; TRBD1 agrees at 8 bases. Unmatched junction bases numbered 6, after V lost 5 bases and J lost 4 bases. Germline V CDR1 and CDR2: MNHNY, SVGAGI (reference sequence). CDR3 length: 14 amino acids. The CDR3 DNA sequence: TGTGCCAGCAGTCGAGAGGACAGGGCCTATGGCTACACCTTC. Translated, it gives CASSREDRAYGYTF.

This clonotype appeared a few times. V gene TRBV28 combines with J gene TRBJ2-1; D might be TRBD1 (5 bases). Trimming took off 5 bases at V and 0 bases at J, with 11 bases between the two ends. This CDR3 contains 15 residues. Germline V gene sequence: CDR1 MDHEN, CDR2 SYDVKM. The CDR3 loop is CASSRQLGSYNEQFF. CDR3 coding DNA: TGTGCCAGCAGTCGACAGCTCGGCTCCTACAATGAGCAGTTCTTC.

This clonotype was observed a few times. The chain has TRBV7-2 and TRBJ1-1; 7 nucleotides agree with TRBD1. J was trimmed by 5 bases and V by 4 bases; bases with no gene match: 7. Germline V gene lookup returns CDR1 SGHTA and CDR2 FQGNSA. The CDR3 length is 14 residues. The chain's CDR3 is CASSSWTGPTEAFF. CDR3 nucleotide sequence: TGTGCCAGCAGCTCTTGGACAGGCCCTACTGAAGCTTTCTTT.

There are a few counts of this clonotype. The chain has TRBV4-2 and TRBJ1-6; 8 bases match TRBD1. The ends lost 3 bases at V and 6 bases at J; junction bases unmatched: 4. The CDR3 is made up of 15 amino acids. The V gene's germline CDR1 is LGHNA and CDR2 YNFKEQ. The CDR3 loop reads CASSQPGQVNSPLHF. The CDR3, as DNA: TGTGCCAGCAGCCAGCCGGGACAGGTTAATTCACCCCTCCACTTT.

This chain connects TRBV25-1 to TRBJ1-2; D remains unclear. Trimming shortened V by 1 base and J by 4 bases, and 10 bases separated the two germline ends. Germline V gives CDR1 MGHDK, CDR2 SYGVNS. The CDR3 covers 14 residues. CDR3 in amino acids: CASSELLGGYGYTF. For the CDR3, the DNA is TGTGCCAGCAGTGAATTGCTGGGAGGCTATGGCTACACCTTC.

The chain uses TRBV5-1 and TRBJ2-1, with 8 bases matching TRBD1. After removal of 4 bases from V and 0 bases from J, the junction contained 9 bases not matched to a gene. In germline, CDR1 is SGHRS, CDR2 YFSETQ. The CDR3 covers 17 residues. The CDR3 DNA reads TGCGCCAGCAGCCCGTCAGTGGGGACAGGCTCCTACAATGAGCAGTTCTTC. Protein: CASSPSVGTGSYNEQFF.

This clonotype was seen only once. The J gene is TRBJ1-6, the V gene TRBV6-2 or TRBV6-3, with a tentative D call TRBD1 (5 bases). With 0 bases removed from V and 5 bases from J, the gap between germline ends came to 8 bases. The germline V gene encodes CDR1 MNHEY and CDR2 SVGEGT. The CDR3 is 15 residues long. The DNA for the CDR3 is TGTGCCAGCAGTTACTCGTACAGGAATAATTCACCCCTCCACTTT. Its translation is CASSYSYRNNSPLHF.

This clonotype has a handful of counts. The chain recombines TRBV6-6 with TRBJ2-3; 12 bases are shared with TRBD1. This CDR3 contains 15 residues. The trim removed 7 bases at V and 6 bases at J, leaving 8 bases unmatched. The V gene's germline CDR1 is MNHNY and CDR2 SVGAGI (reference sequence). The CDR3 bases are TGTGCCAGCACCCCGGGACAGGGGGCGCTTGATACGCAGTATTTT. This codes for CASTPGQGALDTQYF.

V gene TRBV21-1 combines with J gene TRBJ2-1. The J call may be faulty, since TRBJ2-5 better matches the DNA end. TRBV21-1 is designated a pseudogene. The CDR3 length is 10 residues. CDR3 protein: CASNLQAQYF. The CDR3 DNA reads as TGTGCCAGCAACTTGCAGGCCCAGTACTTC.